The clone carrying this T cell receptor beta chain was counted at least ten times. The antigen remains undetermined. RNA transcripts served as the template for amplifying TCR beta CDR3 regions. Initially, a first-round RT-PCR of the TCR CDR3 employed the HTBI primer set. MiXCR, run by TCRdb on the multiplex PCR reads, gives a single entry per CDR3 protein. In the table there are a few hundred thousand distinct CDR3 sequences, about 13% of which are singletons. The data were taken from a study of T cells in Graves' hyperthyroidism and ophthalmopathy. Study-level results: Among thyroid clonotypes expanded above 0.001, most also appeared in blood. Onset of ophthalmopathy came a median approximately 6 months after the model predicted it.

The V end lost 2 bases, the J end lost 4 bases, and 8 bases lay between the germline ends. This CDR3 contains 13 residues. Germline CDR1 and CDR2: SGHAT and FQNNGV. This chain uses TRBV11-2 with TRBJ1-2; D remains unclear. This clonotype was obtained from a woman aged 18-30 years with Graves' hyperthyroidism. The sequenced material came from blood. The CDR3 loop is CASSLYLTYGYTF. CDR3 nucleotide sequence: TGTGCCAGCAGCTTATACCTTACCTATGGCTACACCTTC.